The 18 T cell receptor beta chains below all came from one sample that was sequenced in a study of T cell responses to AZD1222 COVID-19 vaccine. Assay used: immunoSEQ multiplex PCR; TCRdb lists only in-frame clones, some missing. The data contain 150,000 or so clones, about 91% of them singletons. Sample: peripheral blood, taken on day 0 of AZD1222 vaccination. The source is an adult in good health.

The chain links TRBV29-1 to TRBJ1-1, with TRBD1 matching 8 bases. V dropped 2 bases and J dropped 4; count of bases not matched to a gene: 6. Germline V lookup: CDR1 SQVTM, CDR2 ANQGSEA. The CDR3 has 14 residues. The CDR3 protein is CSVERQGSGTEAFF. The CDR3 DNA reads as TGCAGCGTTGAAAGACAGGGGTCGGGCACTGAAGCTTTCTTT.

The V gene is TRBV3-1 (or the pseudogene TRBV3-2), the J gene TRBJ1-1; TRBD1 matches 7 bases. The J segment lost 11 bases and the V segment lost 2 bases, leaving 11 bases of the junction unmatched. The length of the CDR3 is 14 residues. Germline V CDR1 and CDR2: LGHDT, YNNKEL (reference sequence). In nucleotides, the CDR3 is TGTGCCAGCAGCCAATTAACAGGGGACTACGGTGCTTTCTTT. Translating it yields CASSQLTGDYGAFF.

The rearrangement uses TRBV19 and TRBJ1-6; D is perhaps TRBD1 (5 bases). The CDR3 contains 14 residues. Germline V gene lookup returns CDR1 LNHDA and CDR2 SQIVND (reference sequence). Trimming removed 3 bases at V and 7 bases at J, with 10 bases between. CDR3 DNA: TGTGCCAGTAGTATGGGACCGATGAATTCACCCCTCCACTTT. Encoded protein: CASSMGPMNSPLHF.

The rearrangement uses TRBV2 and TRBJ2-7; 11 nucleotides agree with TRBD2. The CDR3 has 14 residues. The V segment lost 6 bases and the J segment 6 bases; nucleotides outside the gene matches: 7. The germline V gene encodes CDR1 SNHLY and CDR2 FYNNEI. The CDR3 nucleotides are TGTGCCAGCAGGACCGGGACTAGCGGAATCGAGCAGTACTTC. As protein: CASRTGTSGIEQYF.

The gene calls are TRBV2 and TRBJ1-1, with D possibly being TRBD1 (5 bases). Germline V gene lookup returns CDR1 SNHLY and CDR2 FYNNEI. The CDR3 sequence is 12 residues long. V lost 6 bases, J lost 3 bases, and 8 bases lay in between. CDR3 amino acids: CASRGDHTEAFF. CDR3 bases: TGTGCCAGCAGGGGGGACCACACTGAAGCTTTCTTT.

V usage is TRBV24-1 and J usage is TRBJ2-7; 7 bases are shared with TRBD1. The CDR3 extends over 20 amino acids. V lost 4 bases to trimming and J lost 3 bases; unmatched junction nucleotides: 23. Per germline, CDR1 KGHDR and CDR2 SFDVKD. CDR3 protein: CATSDTLTIQGEHFLYEQYF. The CDR3 DNA reads as TGTGCCACCAGTGACACTCTGACGATCCAGGGGGAACACTTCCTCTACGAGCAGTACTTC.

This chain links TRBV19 with TRBJ2-1; TRBD2 aligns across 11 bases. CDR1 and CDR2 (germline): LNHDA, SQIVND (reference sequence). This CDR3 is 19 amino acids long. Losses at the gene ends were 1 base for V and 0 bases for J; bases not matched to a gene: 8. The CDR3 nucleotides are TGTGCCAGTAGTATAGTATTGGGACTAGCGGATACCTCCTACAATGAGCAGTTCTTC. It is translated as CASSIVLGLADTSYNEQFF.

A remark on this clone: Mismatch with germline at one junction end may stem from a read error. The chain joins TRBV7-2 to TRBJ2-3; D is perhaps TRBD1 (6 bases). Per germline, CDR1 SGHTA and CDR2 FQGNSA. The CDR3 contains 18 residues. CDR3 amino acids: CASSLVGLAGVSTDTQYF. DNA of the CDR3: TGTGCCAGCAGCTTAGTAGGGTTGGCAGGGGTAAGCACTGATACGCAGTATTTT.

This clone was picked up a small number of times. The J gene is TRBJ1-4, the V gene TRBV6-2 or TRBV6-3, with 8 bases fitting TRBD1. The CDR3 has 15 amino acids. The trim removed 6 bases at V and 7 bases at J, leaving 10 bases unmatched. Looked up from germline, CDR1 is MNHEY and CDR2 is SVGEGT. The CDR3 region has the DNA TGTGCCAGCAGCTCTGCAGGGGGCGCGGTTGAAAAACTGTTTTTT. This gives the protein CASSSAGGAVEKLFF.

Note on this clone: An end of the junction does not agree with germline; a read error may underlie this. V and J are TRBV7-7 and TRBJ2-5; 8 bases map to TRBD1. Germline V gene data show CDR1 as SSHAT and CDR2 as FNYEAQ (reference sequence). The CDR3 spans 14 residues. Here the CDR3 DNA reads TGTGCTAGCAGCCCGTGGGACAGGCAAGAGACCCAGTACTTC. This translates into CASSPWDRQETQYF.

The chain combines TRBV20-1 with TRBJ2-7; D is undetermined. Germline CDR1 and CDR2: DFQATT and SNEGSKA (reference sequence). The V and J ends lost 3 bases and 4 bases respectively, with 4 bases between them. This CDR3 has 10 residues. As DNA, the CDR3 is TGCAGTGCTAGGATATACGAGCAGTACTTC. Translated: CSARIYEQYF.

The chain is built from TRBV27 and TRBJ2-1, with D possibly matching TRBD2 (7 bases). Trimming cost V 1 base and J 9 bases, with 25 bases left between them. Germline CDR1 MNHEY, CDR2 SMNVEV (reference sequence). The length of the CDR3 is 18 residues. In DNA, the CDR3 is TGTGCCAGCAGTTTATTTGCAGTTCGGAGGGGGGGGCGGGGTGAGCAGTTCTTC. Translating gives CASSLFAVRRGGRGEQFF.

The chain uses TRBV5-4 and TRBJ2-5, with D uncertain. V lost 1 base and J lost 2, with 3 bases in between. The CDR3 spans 12 residues. The germline V gene has CDR1 SGHNT and CDR2 YYREEE (reference sequence). The CDR3 nucleotides read TGTGCCAGCAGCTTGTTACAAGAGACCCAGTACTTC. This sequence encodes CASSLLQETQYF.

The gene calls are TRBV6-5 and TRBJ1-5, with 8 bases matching TRBD1. This CDR3 contains 14 residues. The junction had 3 bases not matched to a gene; V was cut back by 8 bases and J by 0 bases. Per the germline V gene, CDR1 is MNHEY and CDR2 is SVGAGI. CDR3 loop: CASGTGYSNQPQHF. The CDR3 DNA sequence: TGTGCCAGCGGGACAGGATATAGCAATCAGCCCCAGCATTTT.

This clone was counted once. The chain links TRBV7-6 to TRBJ1-2; 7 bases are a match to TRBD1. Germline values: CDR1 SGHVS, CDR2 FNYEAQ. The CDR3 has 14 amino acids. V was pared by 1 base and J by 7 bases, with 6 bases of the junction left unmatched. The CDR3 spells CASSLDRGLRGYTF. DNA for the CDR3: TGTGCCAGCAGCTTAGACAGGGGTCTTCGTGGCTACACCTTC.

The rearrangement links TRBV6-2 or TRBV6-3 to TRBJ2-2, with 8 positions matching TRBD2. V lost 5 bases and J lost 4; bases outside the gene matches: 12. CDR3 length: 17 residues. The V gene's germline CDR1 is MNHEY and CDR2 SVGEGT. The CDR3 region is CASSPPGLGVFTGELFF. The CDR3 coding sequence is TGTGCCAGCAGTCCGCCGGGACTAGGAGTATTCACCGGGGAGCTGTTTTTT.

The V gene is TRBV19, the J gene TRBJ2-7, with D uncertain. CDR3 length: 18 amino acids. V was trimmed by 5 bases and J by 5 bases, leaving 28 bases between them. Germline loops: CDR1 LNHDA, CDR2 SQIVND (reference sequence). CDR3 protein: CASSQSVRGTRSKDEQYF. For the CDR3, the DNA is TGTGCCAGTAGTCAAAGTGTGAGAGGCACTCGTTCGAAAGACGAGCAGTACTTC.

The rearrangement joins TRBV5-1 to TRBJ2-2; TRBD1 matches 8 bases. The length of the CDR3 is 15 residues. Trimming took 4 bases from V and 1 from J; bases not matched to a gene: 3. Looked up from germline, CDR1 is SGHRS and CDR2 is YFSETQ. CDR3 in amino acids: CASSTGQGNTGELFF. CDR3 coding DNA: TGCGCCAGCAGCACAGGACAGGGGAACACCGGGGAGCTGTTTTTT. Drawing the rest from reference TRBV5-1 and TRBJ2-2, the complete variable domain is KAGVTQTPRYLIKTRGQQVTLSCSPISGHRSVSWYQQTPGQGLQFLFEYFSETQRNKGNFPGRFSGRQFSNSRSEMNVSTLELGDSALYLCASSTGQGNTGELFFGEGSRLTVL.